Reported below is one T cell receptor beta chain. These data are taken from a study of blood T cell repertoires in COVID-19. Method: immunoSEQ multiplex PCR; TCRdb's copy keeps in-frame clones and lacks some. The profile shows over 200,000 clones, more than 80% of them singletons. Source material: peripheral blood. This sequence was found in a man aged 25 to 40 with COVID-19, enrolled during active disease.

The CDR3 bases are TGTGCCAGCAGCTTGCGATCAGGGGACACTGAAGCTTTCTTT. Translation: CASSLRSGDTEAFF. The chain recombines TRBV7-9 with TRBJ1-1, with D possibly being TRBD1 (6 bases). Trimming pared 3 bases from V and 3 bases from J, leaving 11 bases between. CDR1 SEHNR and CDR2 FQNEAQ come from the germline V gene (reference sequence). The CDR3 runs to 14 residues.